This T cell receptor (beta chain) originates from a study of CD8 T cells in ankylosing spondylitis. Whole-study results and caveats: Reportedly, disease-linked clones are significantly enriched in ankylosing spondylitis patients' matched synovial fluid. What appeared characteristic of ankylosing spondylitis blood was a TCR beta motif of several highly homologous variants. The authors found the disease-linked clones to be CD8+ and relatively rare in peripheral blood.

Generation of TCR beta libraries employed quantitative 5'-RACE incorporating molecular barcodes. TCRdb reprocessed the 5' RACE reads via MiXCR and lists one record per CDR3 protein. The top ten clones hold approximately 6% of a sample with 150,000 to 200,000 distinct CDR3 sequences, around a third of them seen once. V was clipped by 3 bases and J by 0 bases, with 9 bases between them. Looked up from germline, CDR1 is KGHSH and CDR2 is LQKENI. The CDR3 is 14 residues long. This clonotype was seen a few times. As yet, its antigen is unknown. The receptor's source is a male donor with ankylosing spondylitis. The sample taken for sequencing was synovial fluid, either unsorted or a sorted T cell fraction (not recorded which). The chain has TRBV18 and TRBJ2-7; D is perhaps TRBD1 or TRBD2 (5 bases each). In DNA, the CDR3 is TGTGCCAGCTCACCGGGACGGAACTCCTACGAGCAGTACTTC. It codes for CASSPGRNSYEQYF.